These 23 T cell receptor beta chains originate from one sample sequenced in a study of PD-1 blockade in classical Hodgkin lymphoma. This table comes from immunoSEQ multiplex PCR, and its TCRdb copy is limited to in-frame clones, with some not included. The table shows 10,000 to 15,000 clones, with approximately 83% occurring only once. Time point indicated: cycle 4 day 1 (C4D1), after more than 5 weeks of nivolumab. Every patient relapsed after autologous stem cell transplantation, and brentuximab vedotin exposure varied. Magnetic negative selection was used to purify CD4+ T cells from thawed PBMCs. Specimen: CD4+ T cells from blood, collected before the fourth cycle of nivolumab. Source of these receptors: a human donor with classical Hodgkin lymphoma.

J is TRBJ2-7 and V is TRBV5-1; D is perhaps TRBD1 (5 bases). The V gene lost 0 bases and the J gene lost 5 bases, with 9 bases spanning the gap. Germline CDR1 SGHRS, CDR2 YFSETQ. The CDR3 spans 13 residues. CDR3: CASSLGQIDEQYF. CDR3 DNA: TGCGCCAGCAGCTTGGGACAGATCGACGAGCAGTACTTC.

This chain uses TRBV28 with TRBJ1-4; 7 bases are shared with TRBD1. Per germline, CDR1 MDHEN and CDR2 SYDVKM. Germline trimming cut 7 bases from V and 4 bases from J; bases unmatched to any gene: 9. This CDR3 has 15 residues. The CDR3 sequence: CASKQEGAFNEKLFF. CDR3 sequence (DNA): TGTGCCAGCAAACAGGAGGGGGCCTTTAATGAAAAACTGTTTTTT. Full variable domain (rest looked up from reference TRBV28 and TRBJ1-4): DVKVTQSSRYLVKRTGEKVFLECVQDMDHENMFWYRQDPGLGLRLIYFSYDVKMKEKGDIPEGYSVSREKKERFSLILESASTNQTSMYLCASKQEGAFNEKLFFGSGTQLSVL.

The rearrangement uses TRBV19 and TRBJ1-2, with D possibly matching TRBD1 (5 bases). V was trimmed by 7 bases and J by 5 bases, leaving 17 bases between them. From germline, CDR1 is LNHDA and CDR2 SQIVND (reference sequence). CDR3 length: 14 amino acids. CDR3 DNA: TGTGCCAGTACTGATCCCGGGACGGAGTATGGCTACACCTTC. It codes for CASTDPGTEYGYTF.

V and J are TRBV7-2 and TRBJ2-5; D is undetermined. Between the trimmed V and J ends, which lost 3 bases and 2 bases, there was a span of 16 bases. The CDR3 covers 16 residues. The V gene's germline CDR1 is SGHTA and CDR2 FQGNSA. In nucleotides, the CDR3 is TGTGCCAGCAGCTTCGTTGTTGGGGTTGGTCAAGAGACCCAGTACTTC. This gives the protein CASSFVVGVGQETQYF.

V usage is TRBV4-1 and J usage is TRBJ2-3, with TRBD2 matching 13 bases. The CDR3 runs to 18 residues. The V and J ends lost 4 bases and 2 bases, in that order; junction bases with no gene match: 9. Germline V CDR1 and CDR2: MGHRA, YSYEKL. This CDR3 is CASSPRPTSGGSTDTQYF. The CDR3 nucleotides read TGCGCCAGCAGCCCCAGACCGACTAGCGGGGGGTCCACAGATACGCAGTATTTT.

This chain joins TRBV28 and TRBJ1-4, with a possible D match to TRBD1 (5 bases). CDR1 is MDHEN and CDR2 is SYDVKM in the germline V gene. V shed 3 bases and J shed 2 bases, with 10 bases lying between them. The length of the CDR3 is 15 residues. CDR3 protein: CASSLRGGTNEKLFF. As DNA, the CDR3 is TGTGCCAGCAGTTTGAGGGGCGGCACTAATGAAAAACTGTTTTTT.

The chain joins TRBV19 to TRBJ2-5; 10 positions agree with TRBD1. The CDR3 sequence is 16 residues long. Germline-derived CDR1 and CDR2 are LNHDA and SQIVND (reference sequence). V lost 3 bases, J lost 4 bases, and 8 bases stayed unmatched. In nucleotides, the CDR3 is TGTGCCAGTAGTATTTTACCGGGACAGGGGACAGAGACCCAGTACTTC. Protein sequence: CASSILPGQGTETQYF.

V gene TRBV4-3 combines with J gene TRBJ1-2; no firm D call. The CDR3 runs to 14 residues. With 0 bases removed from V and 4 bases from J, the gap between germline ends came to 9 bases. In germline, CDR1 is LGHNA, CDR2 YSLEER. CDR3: CASSQDLGFYGYTF. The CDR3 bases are TGCGCCAGCAGCCAAGATCTGGGGTTCTATGGCTACACCTTC.

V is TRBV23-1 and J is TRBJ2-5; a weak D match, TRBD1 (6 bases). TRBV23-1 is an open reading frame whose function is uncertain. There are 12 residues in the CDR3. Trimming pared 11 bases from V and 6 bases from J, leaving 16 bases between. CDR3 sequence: CAPGTPAKTQYF. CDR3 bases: TGCGCCCCCGGGACACCCGCAAAGACCCAGTACTTC.

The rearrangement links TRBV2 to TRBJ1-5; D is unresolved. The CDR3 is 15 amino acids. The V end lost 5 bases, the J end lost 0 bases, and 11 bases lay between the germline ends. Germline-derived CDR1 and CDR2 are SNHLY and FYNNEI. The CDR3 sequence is CASSSGLYSNQPQHF. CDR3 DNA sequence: TGTGCCAGCAGTTCAGGACTGTATAGCAATCAGCCCCAGCATTTT.

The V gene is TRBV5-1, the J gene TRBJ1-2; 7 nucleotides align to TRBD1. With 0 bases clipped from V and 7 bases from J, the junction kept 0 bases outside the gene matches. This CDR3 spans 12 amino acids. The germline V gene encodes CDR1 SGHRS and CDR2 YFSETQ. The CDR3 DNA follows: TGCGCCAGCAGCTTGGGGGACAGTGGCTACACCTTC. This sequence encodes CASSLGDSGYTF.

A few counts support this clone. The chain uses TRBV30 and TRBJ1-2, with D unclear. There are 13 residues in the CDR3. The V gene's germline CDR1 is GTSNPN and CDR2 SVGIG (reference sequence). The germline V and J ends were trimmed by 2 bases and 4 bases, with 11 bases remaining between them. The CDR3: CAWSMLGPYGYTF. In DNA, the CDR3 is TGTGCCTGGAGTATGCTTGGACCCTATGGCTACACCTTC.

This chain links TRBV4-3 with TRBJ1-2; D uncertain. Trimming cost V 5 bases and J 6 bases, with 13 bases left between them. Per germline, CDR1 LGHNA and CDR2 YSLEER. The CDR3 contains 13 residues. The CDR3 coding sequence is TGCGCCAGCAGCGGCGTGTTGGGGAATGGCTACACCTTC. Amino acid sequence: CASSGVLGNGYTF.

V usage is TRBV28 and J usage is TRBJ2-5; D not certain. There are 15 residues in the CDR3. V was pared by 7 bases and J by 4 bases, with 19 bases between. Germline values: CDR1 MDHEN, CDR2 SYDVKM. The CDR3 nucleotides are TGTGCCAGCACCCTCCTAAGGACCAGGTCAGAGACCCAGTACTTC. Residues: CASTLLRTRSETQYF. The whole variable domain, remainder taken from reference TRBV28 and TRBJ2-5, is DVKVTQSSRYLVKRTGEKVFLECVQDMDHENMFWYRQDPGLGLRLIYFSYDVKMKEKGDIPEGYSVSREKKERFSLILESASTNQTSMYLCASTLLRTRSETQYFGPGTRLLVL.

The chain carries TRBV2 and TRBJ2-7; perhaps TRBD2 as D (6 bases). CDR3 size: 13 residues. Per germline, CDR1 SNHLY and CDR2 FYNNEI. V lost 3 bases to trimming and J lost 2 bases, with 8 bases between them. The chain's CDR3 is CASSEWGAYEQYF. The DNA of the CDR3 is TGTGCCAGCAGTGAGTGGGGGGCCTACGAGCAGTACTTC.

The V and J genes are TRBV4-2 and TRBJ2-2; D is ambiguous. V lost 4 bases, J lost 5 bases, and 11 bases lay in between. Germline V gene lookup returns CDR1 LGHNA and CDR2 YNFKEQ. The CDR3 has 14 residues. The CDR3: CASSPWAKTGELFF. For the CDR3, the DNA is TGTGCCAGCAGCCCCTGGGCCAAAACCGGGGAGCTGTTTTTT.

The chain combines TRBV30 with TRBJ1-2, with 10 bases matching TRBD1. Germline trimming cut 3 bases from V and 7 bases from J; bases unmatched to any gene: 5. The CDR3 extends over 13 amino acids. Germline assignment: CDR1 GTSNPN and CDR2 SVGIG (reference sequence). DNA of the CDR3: TGTGCCTGGAGAAGACAGGGGGCGGGTGGCTACACCTTC. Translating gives CAWRRQGAGGYTF. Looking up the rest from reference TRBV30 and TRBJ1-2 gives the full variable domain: SQTIHQWPATLVQPVGSPLSLECTVEGTSNPNLYWYRQAAGRGLQLLFYSVGIGQISSEVPQNLSASRPQDRQFILSSKKLLLSDSGFYLCAWRRQGAGGYTFGSGTRLTVV.

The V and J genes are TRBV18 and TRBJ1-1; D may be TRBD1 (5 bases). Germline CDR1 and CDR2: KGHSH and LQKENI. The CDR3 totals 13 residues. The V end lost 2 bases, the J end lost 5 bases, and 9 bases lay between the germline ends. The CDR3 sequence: CASSPEQETEAFF. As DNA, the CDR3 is TGTGCCAGCTCACCAGAACAGGAGACTGAAGCTTTCTTT.

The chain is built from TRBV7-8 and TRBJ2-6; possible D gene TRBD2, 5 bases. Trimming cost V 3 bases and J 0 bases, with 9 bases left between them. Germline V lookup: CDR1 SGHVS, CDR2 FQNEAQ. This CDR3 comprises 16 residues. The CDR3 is CASSFEGSSGANVLTF. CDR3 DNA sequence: TGTGCCAGCAGCTTCGAAGGGAGCTCTGGGGCCAACGTCCTGACTTTC.

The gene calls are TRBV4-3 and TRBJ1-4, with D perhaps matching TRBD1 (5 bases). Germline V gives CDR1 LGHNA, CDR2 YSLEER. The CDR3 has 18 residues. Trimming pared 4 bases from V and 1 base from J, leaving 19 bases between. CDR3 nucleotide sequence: TGCGCCAGCAGCCGAGACCCCATTGGGGGTATAACTAATGAAAAACTGTTTTTT. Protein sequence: CASSRDPIGGITNEKLFF.

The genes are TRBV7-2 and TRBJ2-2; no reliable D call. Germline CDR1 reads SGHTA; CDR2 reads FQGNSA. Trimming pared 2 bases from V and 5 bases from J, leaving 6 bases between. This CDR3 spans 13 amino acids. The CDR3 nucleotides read TGTGCCAGCAGCTTAATCGGAACCGGGGAGCTGTTTTTT. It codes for CASSLIGTGELFF.

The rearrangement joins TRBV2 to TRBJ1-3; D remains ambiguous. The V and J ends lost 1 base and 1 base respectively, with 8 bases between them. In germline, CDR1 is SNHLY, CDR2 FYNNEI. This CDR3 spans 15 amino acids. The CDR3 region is CASSEDRISGNTIYF. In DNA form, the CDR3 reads TGTGCCAGCAGTGAAGACCGCATTTCTGGAAACACCATATATTTT. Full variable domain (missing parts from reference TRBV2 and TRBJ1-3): EPEVTQTPSHQVTQMGQEVILRCVPISNHLYFYWYRQILGQKVEFLVSFYNNEISEKSEIFDDQFSVERPDGSNFTLKIRSTKLEDSAMYFCASSEDRISGNTIYFGEGSWLTVV.

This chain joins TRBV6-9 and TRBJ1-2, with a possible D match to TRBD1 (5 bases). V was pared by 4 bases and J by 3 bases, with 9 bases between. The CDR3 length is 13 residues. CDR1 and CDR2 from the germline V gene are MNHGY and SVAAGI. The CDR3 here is CASSSTGYYGYTF. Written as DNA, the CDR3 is TGTGCCAGCAGTTCTACAGGATACTATGGCTACACCTTC.